These 32 T cell receptor beta chains came from one sample sequenced in a study of blood T cell repertoires in COVID-19. Sequencing used immunoSEQ multiplex PCR; TCRdb keeps in-frame clones, though not all of them. The sample contains 110,000 to 150,000 clones, 75% to 85% of which appear only once. The source material was peripheral blood. These receptors were taken from a man between 60 and 75 years old with acute or convalescent COVID-19.

The chain links TRBV27 to TRBJ1-6; tentatively, D is TRBD1 (5 bases). V lost 6 bases and J 8 bases, leaving 5 bases between the germline ends. The CDR3 runs 11 residues. CDR1 and CDR2 (germline): MNHEY, SMNVEV (reference sequence). CDR3 residues: CASRGDSPLHF. The CDR3 DNA is TGTGCCAGCAGAGGGGATTCACCCCTCCACTTT.

The chain recombines TRBV5-6 with TRBJ1-1; unclear D gene. Germline CDR1 SGHDT, CDR2 YYEEEE. Trimming cost V 0 bases and J 6 bases, with 15 bases left between them. The CDR3 consists of 15 residues. Written as DNA, the CDR3 is TGTGCCAGCAGCTTGGCTGAGCTTAGAGGTCCTGAAGCTTTCTTT. It specifies CASSLAELRGPEAFF. Drawing the rest from reference TRBV5-6 and TRBJ1-1, the complete variable domain is DAGVTQSPTHLIKTRGQQVTLRCSPKSGHDTVSWYQQALGQGPQFIFQYYEEEERQRGNFPDRFSGHQFPNYSSELNVNALLLGDSALYLCASSLAELRGPEAFFGQGTRLTVV.

V usage is TRBV28 and J usage is TRBJ2-7, with a possible D match to TRBD2 (7 bases). The CDR3 contains 13 residues. V dropped 10 bases and J dropped 0 bases, with 13 bases sitting between them. CDR1 is MDHEN and CDR2 is SYDVKM in the germline V gene. The DNA of the CDR3 is TGTGCCACCGACCGGGGGGCCTCCTACGAGCAGTACTTC. This codes for CATDRGASYEQYF.

V gene TRBV19 combines with J gene TRBJ1-3; 7 bases match TRBD1. The CDR3 runs 16 residues. Germline-derived CDR1 and CDR2 are LNHDA and SQIVND (reference sequence). V trimming: 3 bases; J trimming: 0 bases; junction bases outside the gene matches: 5. The CDR3 DNA sequence: TGTGCCAGTAGTATGGGACAGACGTCCTCTGGAAACACCATATATTTT. It yields the protein CASSMGQTSSGNTIYF.

The rearrangement joins TRBV10-2 to TRBJ2-7; TRBD1 matches 9 bases. This CDR3 is built from 15 residues. With V trimmed by 6 bases and J by 5 bases, 11 bases remained unmatched. CDR1 and CDR2 (germline): WSHSY, SAAADI. The CDR3 sequence is CASRGDRGNWDEQYF. The DNA for the CDR3 is TGCGCCAGCAGGGGCGACAGGGGGAATTGGGACGAGCAGTACTTC.

This clone has just one count. The gene calls are TRBV9 and TRBJ2-3, with D perhaps matching TRBD2 (6 bases). V was cut by 0 bases and J by 0 bases, with 11 bases left in between. This CDR3 has 16 amino acids. Germline V gives CDR1 SGDLS, CDR2 YYNGEE. CDR3: CASSVGEVSSTDTQYF. In DNA, the CDR3 is TGTGCCAGCAGCGTAGGGGAGGTATCTAGCACAGATACGCAGTATTTT.

The chain combines TRBV24-1 with TRBJ2-3, with a weak D call TRBD1 (8 bases). Trimming stripped 2 bases from V and 5 bases from J, with 13 bases between. CDR3 length: 15 residues. Germline assignment: CDR1 KGHDR and CDR2 SFDVKD. The CDR3 DNA sequence: TGTGCCACCAGTGATTCGACAGGGGAGGGAGATACGCAGTATTTT. It translates to CATSDSTGEGDTQYF.

The chain links TRBV6-6 to TRBJ2-7, with TRBD2 matching over 8 bases. The germline V gene has CDR1 MNHNY and CDR2 SVGAGI (reference sequence). The CDR3 totals 12 residues. The V and J ends lost 8 bases and 1 base, in that order; junction bases with no gene match: 1. The CDR3 here is CASLAGSYEQYF. The CDR3 DNA sequence: TGTGCCAGCTTAGCGGGATCCTACGAGCAGTACTTC.

The V call is TRBV28, the J call TRBJ2-7; D is perhaps TRBD1 (6 bases). The V gene lost 1 base and the J gene lost 3 bases, with 10 bases spanning the gap. The length of the CDR3 is 14 residues. The germline gives CDR1 MDHEN, CDR2 SYDVKM. The CDR3 DNA reads TGTGCCAGCAGTTTATCGGTACAGGGCTACGAGCAGTACTTC. This translates into CASSLSVQGYEQYF.

The V and J genes are TRBV10-3 and TRBJ2-5; 12 bases are shared with TRBD1. Germline V CDR1 and CDR2: ENHRY, SYGVKD. Trimming removed 5 bases from V and 5 bases from J; junction bases left unmatched: 6. The CDR3 spans 15 residues. CDR3 residues: CAISRDRGLGETQYF. The CDR3 DNA reads TGTGCCATCAGTAGGGACAGGGGGCTGGGGGAGACCCAGTACTTC.

This clone ranks as medium-sized. This sequence joins TRBV5-6 and TRBJ2-2, with TRBD1 as a possible D gene (6 bases). V was clipped by 2 bases and J by 5 bases, with 10 bases between them. Germline CDR1 is SGHDT and CDR2 is YYEEEE. The CDR3 totals 14 residues. CDR3 loop: CASSFQGWTGELFF. CDR3 bases: TGTGCCAGCAGCTTTCAGGGGTGGACCGGGGAGCTGTTTTTT.

V and J are TRBV18 and TRBJ2-7, with 10 bases matching TRBD1. CDR1 KGHSH and CDR2 LQKENI come from the germline V gene. V trimming: 0 bases; J trimming: 4 bases; junction bases outside the gene matches: 3. The CDR3 length is 15 residues. The CDR3 reads CASSPPGQGTYEQYF. CDR3 sequence (DNA): TGTGCCAGCTCACCACCGGGACAGGGGACATACGAGCAGTACTTC.

This sequence joins TRBV13 and TRBJ2-7; TRBD2 agrees at 10 bases. Germline trimming cut 3 bases from V and 6 bases from J; bases unmatched to any gene: 8. This CDR3 has 15 residues. The germline V gene has CDR1 PRHDT and CDR2 FYEKMQ (reference sequence). The DNA for the CDR3 is TGTGCCAGCAGCTTTGGCCCCACTAGCGGGATCGAGCAGTACTTC. This sequence encodes CASSFGPTSGIEQYF.

The rearrangement joins TRBV14 to TRBJ1-2; 7 nucleotides line up with TRBD1. The CDR3 loop spans 12 amino acids. The V gene end was trimmed by 4 bases and the J gene end by 10 bases; junction bases not matched to a gene: 6. Germline V gene sequence: CDR1 SGHDN, CDR2 FVKESK. The CDR3 reads CASSPQGVVYTF. Here the CDR3 DNA reads TGTGCCAGCAGCCCCCAGGGGGTAGTCTACACCTTC.

The chain links TRBV28 to TRBJ2-7, with 7 bases matching TRBD1. Unmatched junction bases numbered 13, after V lost 4 bases and J lost 7 bases. There are 15 residues in the CDR3. Looked up from germline, CDR1 is MDHEN and CDR2 is SYDVKM. The CDR3 sequence is CASSSDRERLLEQYF. The CDR3 DNA reads TGTGCCAGCAGTTCCGACAGGGAACGGCTGCTTGAGCAGTACTTC.

The V gene is TRBV19, the J gene TRBJ2-7; D may be TRBD1 (6 bases). The CDR3 has 15 residues. V was trimmed by 3 bases and J by 4 bases, leaving 16 bases between them. Per the germline V gene, CDR1 is LNHDA and CDR2 is SQIVND (reference sequence). The CDR3 loop reads CASSILGGSEYEQYF. CDR3 nucleotides: TGTGCCAGTAGTATTTTAGGGGGATCCGAATACGAGCAGTACTTC.

J is TRBJ2-7 and V is TRBV6-5; possibly TRBD1 for D (5 bases). Trimming left V 4 bases short and J 1 base short, with 11 bases between. Per the germline V gene, CDR1 is MNHEY and CDR2 is SVGAGI. CDR3 size: 14 residues. The CDR3 loop is CASSSISGSYEQYF. CDR3 coding DNA: TGTGCCAGCAGTTCCATTTCAGGGTCCTACGAGCAGTACTTC.

V gene TRBV30 combines with J gene TRBJ2-7, with TRBD1 matching 10 bases. Germline V gene lookup returns CDR1 GTSNPN and CDR2 SVGIG (reference sequence). After removal of 3 bases from V and 2 bases from J, the junction contained 7 bases not matched to a gene. The CDR3 contains 15 residues. The CDR3 is CAWSRTGTGAYEQYF. CDR3 coding DNA: TGTGCCTGGAGCAGGACCGGGACAGGGGCCTACGAGCAGTACTTC. The whole variable domain, filled in from reference TRBV30 and TRBJ2-7, reads SQTIHQWPATLVQPVGSPLSLECTVEGTSNPNLYWYRQAAGRGLQLLFYSVGIGQISSEVPQNLSASRPQDRQFILSSKKLLLSDSGFYLCAWSRTGTGAYEQYFGPGTRLTVT.

This clone was counted a single time. The V call is TRBV30, the J call TRBJ1-2; 7 bases are shared with TRBD1. The CDR3 sequence is 14 residues long. V dropped 5 bases and J dropped 0; count of bases not matched to a gene: 6. Germline lookup yields CDR1 GTSNPN and CDR2 SVGIG (reference sequence). CDR3 DNA sequence: TGTGCCTGGGACAGGGTCCCCTCTAACTATGGCTACACCTTC. Its translation: CAWDRVPSNYGYTF.

The chain combines TRBV11-2 with TRBJ2-7, with 9 bases aligning to TRBD1. From germline, CDR1 is SGHAT and CDR2 FQNNGV. After removal of 4 bases from V and 7 bases from J, the junction contained 5 bases not matched to a gene. The CDR3 is 13 residues long. The CDR3 sequence is CASSSQGAQEQYF. Here the CDR3 DNA reads TGTGCCAGCAGCTCACAGGGGGCTCAGGAGCAGTACTTC.

This clone appeared a single time. The chain joins TRBV11-2 to TRBJ1-4; 7 bases align to TRBD1. Losses at the gene ends were 5 bases for V and 0 bases for J; bases not matched to a gene: 9. The CDR3 is 17 amino acids. Per the germline V gene, CDR1 is SGHAT and CDR2 is FQNNGV. This CDR3 is CASSPGQILATNEKLFF. CDR3 DNA: TGTGCCAGCAGCCCGGGACAGATCCTAGCAACTAATGAAAAACTGTTTTTT.

The chain employs TRBV11-2 and TRBJ2-7; the match to TRBD1 covers 7 bases. Germline lookup yields CDR1 SGHAT and CDR2 FQNNGV. The CDR3 sequence is 15 residues long. The ends lost 4 bases at V and 3 bases at J; junction bases unmatched: 9. The CDR3 protein is CASSYSEGASYEQYF. CDR3 DNA sequence: TGTGCCAGCAGCTATTCCGAGGGGGCAAGCTACGAGCAGTACTTC.

This clone was seen a handful of times. The gene calls are TRBV6-5 and TRBJ2-7; the D gene is possibly TRBD1 (6 bases). There are 13 residues in the CDR3. The germline gives CDR1 MNHEY, CDR2 SVGAGI. Trimming left V 5 bases short and J 0 bases short, with 8 bases between. The CDR3 coding sequence is TGTGCCAGCAGTAGGACAGCCTCCTACGAGCAGTACTTC. It translates to CASSRTASYEQYF.

The rearrangement uses TRBV11-2 and TRBJ2-4; 13 nucleotides match TRBD2. After removal of 5 bases from V and 11 bases from J, the junction contained 6 bases not matched to a gene. Germline V gene sequence: CDR1 SGHAT, CDR2 FQNNGV. There are 14 residues in the CDR3. CDR3 region: CASSLGLAGVVQYF. DNA of the CDR3: TGTGCCAGCAGCCTCGGACTAGCGGGAGTTGTTCAGTACTTC.

The chain combines TRBV5-1 with TRBJ1-4, with TRBD1 identical over 7 bases. Per the germline V gene, CDR1 is SGHRS and CDR2 is YFSETQ. Unmatched junction bases numbered 14, after V lost 9 bases and J lost 6 bases. This CDR3 region has 15 residues. Here the CDR3 reads CATRDSPLGDEKLFF. The CDR3 bases are TGCGCCACCCGGGACAGCCCTCTAGGAGATGAAAAACTGTTTTTT.

This clone was counted between two and nine times. The chain combines TRBV2 with TRBJ2-5; TRBD1 agrees at 8 bases. CDR3 length: 13 residues. V dropped 7 bases and J dropped 4; count of bases not matched to a gene: 5. The germline CDR1 and CDR2 sequences are SNHLY and FYNNEI. CDR3 sequence (DNA): TGTGCCAGCAATCGGGACAGGTCAGAGACCCAGTACTTC. This translates into CASNRDRSETQYF.

This clone was observed a few times. CDR3 residues: CASKTGRSYGYTF. The CDR3 nucleotides are TGCGCCAGCAAGACAGGGCGCAGCTATGGCTACACCTTC. This sequence joins TRBV5-1 and TRBJ1-2, with 7 bases matching TRBD1. V lost 6 bases to trimming and J lost 4 bases; unmatched junction nucleotides: 6. Looked up from germline, CDR1 is SGHRS and CDR2 is YFSETQ. CDR3 length: 13 amino acids.

The chain employs TRBV28 and TRBJ1-3; 7 positions match TRBD1. Germline CDR1 and CDR2: MDHEN and SYDVKM. This CDR3 has 17 amino acids. The V segment lost 3 bases and the J segment 0 bases; nucleotides outside the gene matches: 8. The CDR3 coding sequence is TGTGCCAGCAGTTTCTTGGACAGGTCGATCTCTGGAAACACCATATATTTT. Translation gives CASSFLDRSISGNTIYF.

This chain uses TRBV15 with TRBJ2-1, with 11 nucleotides matching TRBD2. Per the germline V gene, CDR1 is LNHNV and CDR2 is YYDKDF (reference sequence). This CDR3 contains 13 residues. V was clipped by 9 bases and J by 4 bases; unmatched bases: 2. CDR3 loop: CATRTSGYNEQFF. The DNA of the CDR3 is TGTGCCACGCGGACTAGCGGGTACAATGAGCAGTTCTTC.

This clone occurred once. The chain links TRBV18 to TRBJ2-3, with TRBD1 matching over 7 bases. This CDR3 contains 17 residues. The V and J ends lost 2 bases and 5 bases, in that order; junction bases with no gene match: 13. Germline CDR1 is KGHSH and CDR2 is LQKENI. The CDR3 DNA follows: TGTGCCAGCTCACCAGGTAGGGGGCTAAGGCACATAGATACGCAGTATTTT. Encoded protein: CASSPGRGLRHIDTQYF.

V and J are TRBV5-1 and TRBJ1-3; 7 bases match TRBD1. The ends lost 0 bases at V and 4 bases at J; junction bases unmatched: 7. In germline, CDR1 is SGHRS, CDR2 YFSETQ. This CDR3 region has 16 residues. CDR3 bases: TGCGCCAGCAGCTTGGAGGAGGGGGCGCGAGGAAACACCATATATTTT. Translated, it gives CASSLEEGARGNTIYF. Based on the CDR3 plus reference TRBV5-1 and TRBJ1-3, the full variable domain is KAGVTQTPRYLIKTRGQQVTLSCSPISGHRSVSWYQQTPGQGLQFLFEYFSETQRNKGNFPGRFSGRQFSNSRSEMNVSTLELGDSALYLCASSLEEGARGNTIYFGEGSWLTVV.

The CDR3 spells CSASGTLLYEQYF. The CDR3 nucleotides read TGCAGCGCCTCCGGGACACTCCTATACGAGCAGTACTTC. The chain links TRBV29-1 to TRBJ2-7, with D perhaps matching TRBD1 (6 bases). The CDR3 covers 13 residues. Germline V gene data show CDR1 as SQVTM and CDR2 as ANQGSEA. V was trimmed by 7 bases and J by 4 bases, leaving 17 bases between them.